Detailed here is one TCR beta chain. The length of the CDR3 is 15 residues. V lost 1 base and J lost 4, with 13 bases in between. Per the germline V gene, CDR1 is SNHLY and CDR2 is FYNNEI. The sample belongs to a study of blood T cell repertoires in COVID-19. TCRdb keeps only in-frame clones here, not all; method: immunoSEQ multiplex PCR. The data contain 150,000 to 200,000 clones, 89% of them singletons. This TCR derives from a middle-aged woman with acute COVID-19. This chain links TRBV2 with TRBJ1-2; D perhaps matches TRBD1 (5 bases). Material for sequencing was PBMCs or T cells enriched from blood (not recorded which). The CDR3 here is CASSEGQGGVYGYTF. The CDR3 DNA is TGTGCCAGCAGTGAAGGGCAGGGAGGGGTCTATGGCTACACCTTC.